The following is a TCR beta chain sequence with its context. What it binds is unknown. This specimen comes from a study of shared clonotypes between healthy human individuals. The germline CDR1 and CDR2 sequences are SGHRS and YFSETQ. The germline V and J ends were trimmed by 0 bases and 4 bases, with 10 bases remaining between them. CDR3 length: 14 amino acids. TCRdb's copy holds only in-frame clones and misses some; the assay was immunoSEQ multiplex PCR. Of 2 million to 2.5 million clones in the sample, around 92% were seen once. General observations from the study: Only blood samples were collected, and tissue repertoires likely differ.

The chain links TRBV5-1 to TRBJ2-5, with D possibly being TRBD1 (5 bases). This receptor was obtained from a man between 18 and 29 years old in good health. Some clones in this sample may be carry-over from other donors' samples. Material: naive CD4+ T cells from PBMCs. Subset noted: CD45RA+ positively selected. The CDR3 DNA follows: TGCGCCAGCAGCTTGGGGGGCCGAGTAGAGACCCAGTACTTC. Protein product: CASSLGGRVETQYF.